This record covers a single T cell receptor (beta chain). Antigen unknown. The CDR3 totals 18 residues. Trimming took 4 bases from V and 2 from J, leaving 24 bases between them. Per germline, CDR1 SGHAT and CDR2 FQNNGV. Researchers ran the PCR with 60 Vbeta and 13 Jbeta primers. Libraries were prepared by immunoSEQ multiplex PCR; TCRdb keeps only in-frame clonotypes and omits some of them. Of about 200,000 clones in the sample, around 90% were seen once. The record originates from a study of cytomegalovirus exposure and HLA in healthy donors. Study findings and constraints: A later analysis reportedly identified an Asian-associated ancestry cluster as carrying fewer N-insertions than the roughly 670-donor mean.

V is TRBV11-2 and J is TRBJ2-7; weak D call: TRBD2 (6 bases). The sequenced sample consisted of PBMCs. This clonotype was obtained from a boy under 10 years old in good health and CMV-seronegative. CDR3: CASSSVRTQPGRAYEQYF. CDR3 nucleotide sequence: TGTGCCAGCAGCTCCGTAAGAACTCAACCCGGGAGAGCCTACGAGCAGTACTTC.